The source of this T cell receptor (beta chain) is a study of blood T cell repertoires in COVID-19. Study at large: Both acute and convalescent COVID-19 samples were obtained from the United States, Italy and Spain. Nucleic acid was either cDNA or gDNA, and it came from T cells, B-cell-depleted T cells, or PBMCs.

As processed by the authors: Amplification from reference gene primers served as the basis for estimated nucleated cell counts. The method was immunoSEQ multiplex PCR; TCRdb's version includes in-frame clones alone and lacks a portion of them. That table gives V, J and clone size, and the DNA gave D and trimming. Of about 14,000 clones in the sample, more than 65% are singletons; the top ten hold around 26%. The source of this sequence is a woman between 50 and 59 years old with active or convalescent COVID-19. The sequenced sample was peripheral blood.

CDR3 nucleotide sequence: TGTGCCAGCAGCCGGACAGTCTACGAGCAGTACTTC. This gives the protein CASSRTVYEQYF. The chain is built from TRBV7-9 and TRBJ2-7, with D perhaps matching TRBD1 (6 bases). The CDR3 length is 12 residues. Germline V CDR1 and CDR2: SEHNR, FQNEAQ (reference sequence). The V gene lost 5 bases and the J gene lost 3 bases, with 8 bases spanning the gap.